A selection of T cell receptor beta chains follows, all from one sample in a study of human thymus T cells. TCRdb keeps only in-frame clones here, not all; method: immunoSEQ multiplex PCR. Altogether tens of thousands of clones are present, approximately 97% being singletons, with the ten largest covering 0.031%. Sequenced: thymus tissue. The receptors here all came from a boy under two years old with a congenital heart defect but otherwise immunologically healthy. The CDR3 runs from the conserved cysteine through the conserved F or W. D genes are given only for firm matches. Not all rows give a size; the values are once, few, many and, for expanded clones, a class.

d_call j_call v_call clone_size cdr3_nt cdr3_aa
- TRBJ2-1 TRBV27 - TGTGCCACCCGGTCAGGGTTTGGGCACAATGAGCAGTTCTTC CATRSGFGHNEQFF
TRBD1 TRBJ1-1 TRBV10-1 once TGCGCCAGCAGTGTTCCAGGGGGAAACACTGAAGCTTTCTTT CASSVPGGNTEAFF
TRBD2 TRBJ2-3 TRBV18 - TGTGCCAGCTCACCGCTAGAACAGGGGCTTGTGGTGAGCGGGGGGCCAGATACGCAGTATTTT CASSPLEQGLVVSGGPDTQYF
- TRBJ2-1 TRBV4-1 once TGCGCCAGCAGCCAAGATGGGAGGACCCTATACAATGAGCAGTTCTTC CASSQDGRTLYNEQFF
TRBD1 TRBJ2-2 TRBV5-1 - TGCGCCACCCGCCGGGACAGGACGAACACCGGGGAGCTGTTTTTT CATRRDRTNTGELFF
TRBD2 TRBJ2-1 TRBV4-1 - TGCGCCAGCAGCCAAGTGGGCGGTTACACTAGCGGGATAAGATACAATGAGCAGTTCTTC CASSQVGGYTSGIRYNEQFF
- TRBJ2-3 TRBV28 - TGTGCCAGCAGTTTACCACTCGGGGGCACAGATACGCAGTATTTT CASSLPLGGTDTQYF
- TRBJ1-5 TRBV28 - TGTGCCAGCAGTCCCCCCCAGGGGTGTAGTCAGCCCCAGCATTTT CASSPPQGCSQPQHF
- TRBJ1-4 TRBV12-2 - TGTGCAAGTCGCTTAGGGACAGGTCAACAGTCTGCAACTAATGAAAAACTGTTTTTT CASRLGTGQQSATNEKLFF
TRBD2 TRBJ2-3 TRBV27 - TGTGCCAGCAGTTTACACGGGAGGGCCCTTTCCCATAGCACAGATACGCAGTATTTT CASSLHGRALSHSTDTQYF
- TRBJ2-2 TRBV11-3 - TGTGCCAGCAGCTTCCGGGGACTGCAAGACACCGGGGAGCTGTTTTTT CASSFRGLQDTGELFF
- TRBJ2-5 TRBV4-1 - TGCGCCAGCAGCCACTTCCGACAGAAAGAGACCCAGTACTTC CASSHFRQKETQYF
TRBD1 TRBJ1-5 TRBV4-1 - TGCGCCAGCAGCCAGGGACAGTATAGCAATCAGCCCCAGCATTTT CASSQGQYSNQPQHF
- TRBJ2-5 TRBV10-1 once TGCGCCAGCAGTGAATTGGAGACCCAGTACTTC CASSELETQYF
- TRBJ1-4 TRBV6-5 - TGTGCCAGCAGTCCCGGTTTTGAAAAACTGTTTTTT CASSPGFEKLFF
- TRBJ2-3 TRBV10-3 - TGTGCCATCAGTGAACCCGGCGGCCCAGATACGCAGTATTTT CAISEPGGPDTQYF
- TRBJ1-5 TRBV6-6 once TGTGCCAGCCGGATCTTCGGACATCAGCATCAGCCCCAGCATTTT CASRIFGHQHQPQHF
TRBD2 TRBJ2-7 TRBV14 - TGTGCCAGCAGCCAAGATAGAAGGCGGGAGGGCCATAGCGAGCAGTACTTC CASSQDRRREGHSEQYF
TRBD2 TRBJ2-2 TRBV4-2 - TGTGCCAGCAGCCAAGGACTGAGACTAGCGGCACGGACGGCCGGGGAGCTGTTTTTT CASSQGLRLAARTAGELFF
TRBD1 TRBJ2-4 TRBV27 - TGTGCCAGCAGTTTTGGACAGGGGGCGAACATTCAGTACTTC CASSFGQGANIQYF